This passage covers 28 T cell receptor beta chains from one sample sequenced in a study of T cells in Graves' hyperthyroidism and ophthalmopathy. Researchers amplified the TCR beta CDR3 regions from RNA transcripts. First-round RT-PCR of the TCR CDR3 relied on the HTBI primer set. Each CDR3 protein is one row after TCRdb ran MiXCR on the multiplex PCR reads. The repertoire consists of about 480,000 distinct CDR3 sequences, with 20% to 25% occurring once and the leading ten covering under 55%. The sample was blood. The receptors derive from a woman aged 70-85 years with Graves' ophthalmopathy.

In its sample, this clonotype was seen a few times. The chain employs TRBV24-1 and TRBJ2-5, with D perhaps matching TRBD1 (6 bases). The CDR3 loop spans 15 amino acids. With 3 bases removed from V and 7 bases from J, the gap between germline ends came to 17 bases. Germline lookup yields CDR1 KGHDR and CDR2 SFDVKD. CDR3 sequence reads: CATSDPKQGLGTQYF. CDR3 bases: TGTGCCACCAGTGATCCGAAACAGGGTCTCGGGACCCAGTACTTC.

The sample holds many counts of this clonotype. The rearrangement uses TRBV12-3 or TRBV12-4 and TRBJ1-5; D not resolved. V was pared by 7 bases and J by 0 bases, with 10 bases between. The CDR3 sequence is 14 residues long. CDR3 sequence (DNA): TGTGCCAGCACGAAGACAAATAGCAATCAGCCCCAGCATTTT. Translation gives CASTKTNSNQPQHF.

V gene TRBV3-1 combines with J gene TRBJ2-1; D gene unclear. The CDR3 is 14 residues long. From germline, CDR1 is LGHDT and CDR2 YNNKEL (reference sequence). Trimming pared 2 bases from V and 0 bases from J, leaving 5 bases between. The CDR3 spells CASSQWGSYNEQFF. The CDR3 DNA sequence: TGTGCCAGCAGCCAATGGGGCTCCTACAATGAGCAGTTCTTC.

The chain carries TRBV28 and TRBJ2-7, with TRBD1 as a possible D gene (5 bases). Per the germline V gene, CDR1 is MDHEN and CDR2 is SYDVKM. The CDR3 spans 14 residues. V shed 8 bases and J shed 1 base, with 15 bases lying between them. The CDR3 sequence is CASDRQPLSYEQYF. The CDR3 bases are TGTGCCAGCGATCGACAGCCATTGTCCTACGAGCAGTACTTC.

The V call is TRBV20-1, the J call TRBJ2-3, with D uncertain. CDR1 is DFQATT, CDR2 SNEGSKA, per germline (reference sequence). The CDR3 runs 15 residues. Trimming shortened V by 3 bases and J by 2 bases, and 15 bases separated the two germline ends. The CDR3 bases are TGCAGTGCTAGGGCGGCTGGGCCCTTCACAGATACGCAGTATTTT. Amino acid sequence: CSARAAGPFTDTQYF.

The chain combines TRBV7-9 with TRBJ2-3, with 8 bases matching TRBD2. This CDR3 spans 17 amino acids. The junction had 10 bases not matched to a gene; V was cut back by 2 bases and J by 3 bases. CDR1 and CDR2 (germline): SEHNR, FQNEAQ (reference sequence). CDR3: CASSLFTSGLTTDTQYF. The DNA for the CDR3 is TGTGCCAGCAGCTTATTCACTAGCGGATTAACGACAGATACGCAGTATTTT.

The genes are TRBV24-1 and TRBJ2-1; D is tentatively TRBD1 or TRBD2 (5 bases each). V gave up 0 bases and J gave up 5 bases, with 13 bases separating them. This CDR3 comprises 16 residues. Germline CDR1 KGHDR, CDR2 SFDVKD. CDR3 nucleotides: TGTGCCACCAGTGATTTGAGGTCTGGGGGACACAATGAGCAGTTCTTC. This sequence encodes CATSDLRSGGHNEQFF.

The chain uses TRBV19 and TRBJ1-1; the D gene is possibly TRBD1 (5 bases). The V and J ends lost 6 bases and 6 bases respectively, with 29 bases between them. Germline loops: CDR1 LNHDA, CDR2 SQIVND (reference sequence). The CDR3 contains 18 residues. CDR3 nucleotide sequence: TGTGCCAGTAGCCCCCCAGTGGGTCAGGGAGGGTTCCTGGCTGAAGCTTTCTTT. Translating gives CASSPPVGQGGFLAEAFF.

This clonotype was detected only a few times. The chain employs TRBV29-1 and TRBJ2-5; 7 nucleotides match TRBD1. CDR3 length: 14 residues. CDR1 and CDR2 (germline): SQVTM, ANQGSEA. V lost 7 bases and J lost 5; bases outside the gene matches: 13. The CDR3 coding sequence is TGCAGCGGTGGCTCACAGGGGATGGTCGAGACCCAGTACTTC. This codes for CSGGSQGMVETQYF.

The chain employs TRBV29-1 and TRBJ1-5; no definite D call. V was clipped by 6 bases and J by 0 bases, with 21 bases between them. The CDR3 has 17 amino acids. Germline CDR1 SQVTM, CDR2 ANQGSEA. DNA of the CDR3: TGCAGCGTGCAGAACCGGTCGGCGGACTATAGCAATCAGCCCCAGCATTTT. It is translated as CSVQNRSADYSNQPQHF. Drawing the rest from reference TRBV29-1 and TRBJ1-5, the complete variable domain is SAVISQKPSRDICQRGTSLTIQCQVDSQVTMMFWYRQQPGQSLTLIATANQGSEATYESGFVIDKFPISRPNLTFSTLTVSNMSPEDSSIYLCSVQNRSADYSNQPQHFGDGTRLSIL.

This clonotype was picked up many times. The chain employs TRBV27 and TRBJ2-1, with D tentatively TRBD1 (6 bases). V lost 7 bases, J lost 4 bases, and 17 bases lay in between. Germline CDR1 is MNHEY and CDR2 is SMNVEV (reference sequence). The CDR3 extends over 15 amino acids. CDR3 amino acids: CASTRRGTQYNEQFF. CDR3 DNA sequence: TGTGCCAGCACCCGCAGGGGAACCCAATACAATGAGCAGTTCTTC.

The chain uses TRBV27 and TRBJ2-4; D might be TRBD2 (5 bases). Germline V gives CDR1 MNHEY, CDR2 SMNVEV (reference sequence). This CDR3 contains 15 residues. V was trimmed by 4 bases and J by 3 bases, leaving 13 bases between them. The CDR3 bases are TGTGCCAGCAGTTCCGTTGGAGGCCTCAAAAACATTCAGTACTTC. It translates to CASSSVGGLKNIQYF.

As for this clonotype: The junction shows a germline mismatch at one end, possibly a read error. The chain has TRBV5-1 and TRBJ2-7, with TRBD2 as a possible D gene (6 bases). The CDR3 has 14 residues. Per the germline V gene, CDR1 is SGHRS and CDR2 is YFSETQ. CDR3 coding DNA: TGTGCCAGCAGCTGGGGGGTGGGGGTTCCCGAGCAGTACTTC. Amino acid sequence: CASSWGVGVPEQYF. Variable domain in full (rest from reference TRBV5-1 and TRBJ2-7): KAGVTQTPRYLIKTRGQQVTLSCSPISGHRSVSWYQQTPGQGLQFLFEYFSETQRNKGNFPGRFSGRQFSNSRSEMNVSTLELGDSALYLCASSWGVGVPEQYFGPGTRLTVT.

This clonotype was seen at least ten times. The rearrangement uses TRBV2 and TRBJ1-4; D gene unclear. Germline V gives CDR1 SNHLY, CDR2 FYNNEI. CDR3 length equals 12 residues. Trimming took off 7 bases at V and 5 bases at J, with 8 bases between the two ends. The CDR3 DNA is TGTGCCAGCACTCGACTCAATGAAAAACTGTTTTTT. This encodes CASTRLNEKLFF.

This clonotype was recorded many times. This chain connects TRBV20-1 to TRBJ2-3; 12 bases align to TRBD2. After removal of 2 bases from V and 2 bases from J, the junction contained 5 bases not matched to a gene. CDR3 size: 16 residues. CDR1 and CDR2 from the germline V gene are DFQATT and SNEGSKA (reference sequence). The CDR3 spells CSARKLAGGHTDTQYF. The CDR3 nucleotides are TGCAGTGCTAGAAAGCTAGCGGGAGGGCACACAGATACGCAGTATTTT.

This clonotype came up many times. The V gene is TRBV6-1, the J gene TRBJ1-5, with D possibly matching TRBD1 (6 bases). The CDR3 runs 16 residues. Trimming shortened V by 1 base and J by 7 bases, and 17 bases separated the two germline ends. Germline values: CDR1 MNHNS, CDR2 SASEGT. CDR3 protein: CASSEGWAGTRQPQHF. In nucleotides, the CDR3 is TGTGCCAGCAGTGAAGGATGGGCAGGGACAAGACAGCCCCAGCATTTT.

This chain links TRBV29-1 with TRBJ2-3; D ambiguous. There are 13 residues in the CDR3. Germline V gives CDR1 SQVTM, CDR2 ANQGSEA. Trimming removed 6 bases from V and 0 bases from J, with 10 bases in between. CDR3 coding DNA: TGCAGCGTGAATAGTGGGAGCACAGATACGCAGTATTTT. Encoded protein: CSVNSGSTDTQYF.

This clonotype was picked up a small number of times. The chain carries TRBV12-3 or TRBV12-4 and TRBJ2-1, with 8 bases matching TRBD2. The J segment lost 3 bases and the V segment lost 5 bases, leaving 9 bases of the junction unmatched. The CDR3 totals 16 residues. In DNA, the CDR3 is TGTGCCAGCAGTCCGGTTGGGCGGGAGGACTACAATGAGCAGTTCTTC. It is translated as CASSPVGREDYNEQFF.

J is TRBJ2-2 and V is TRBV20-1; D is uncertain. This CDR3 spans 15 amino acids. V lost 0 bases and J lost 5, with 13 bases in between. From germline, CDR1 is DFQATT and CDR2 SNEGSKA (reference sequence). The CDR3 DNA sequence: TGCAGTGCTAGAGACCCGGGCTCTAGGACCGGGGAGCTGTTTTTT. This encodes CSARDPGSRTGELFF.

This clonotype occurred a few times. V is TRBV19 and J is TRBJ2-7; D uncertain. The germline V gene has CDR1 LNHDA and CDR2 SQIVND (reference sequence). The CDR3 is 13 amino acids. Trimming removed 2 bases at V and 0 bases at J, with 5 bases between. The CDR3 is CASSISPSYEQYF. In DNA form, the CDR3 reads TGTGCCAGTAGTATATCCCCCTCCTACGAGCAGTACTTC.

The genes are TRBV6-1 and TRBJ2-3; 10 positions match TRBD1. The CDR3 is made up of 17 amino acids. The junction had 10 bases not matched to a gene; V was cut back by 5 bases and J by 2 bases. The germline gives CDR1 MNHNS, CDR2 SASEGT. CDR3: CASSPRQGAEHTDTQYF. Here the CDR3 DNA reads TGTGCCAGCAGTCCACGACAGGGGGCAGAGCACACAGATACGCAGTATTTT.

This clonotype has a count of ten or more. The rearrangement joins TRBV28 to TRBJ1-1; no clear D. Germline V gene sequence: CDR1 MDHEN, CDR2 SYDVKM. This CDR3 is built from 15 residues. Deletions cut 5 bases from V and 0 bases from J, with 13 bases between. The CDR3 coding sequence is TGTGCCAGCAGTCCACCTCGGGTAATGAACACTGAAGCTTTCTTT. Amino acids: CASSPPRVMNTEAFF.

This clonotype was counted only a few times. The CDR3 here is CATSDSRQRTSSYEQYF. CDR3 coding DNA: TGTGCCACCAGTGACTCCAGACAGAGAACTTCCTCCTACGAGCAGTACTTC. This chain connects TRBV24-1 to TRBJ2-7; maybe TRBD1 (5 bases). V lost 4 bases to trimming and J lost 0 bases, with 18 bases between them. Germline values: CDR1 KGHDR, CDR2 SFDVKD. The CDR3 has 17 residues.

The chain combines TRBV11-3 with TRBJ2-1; the D is unclear. V dropped 1 base and J dropped 2 bases, with 9 bases sitting between them. The CDR3 totals 15 residues. Germline CDR1 and CDR2: SGHNT and YENEEA. The CDR3 DNA sequence: TGTGCCAGCAGCTTAGGGCTAGTAACCTACAATGAGCAGTTCTTC. Amino acids: CASSLGLVTYNEQFF.

This clonotype was recorded at least ten times. The V and J genes are TRBV7-2 and TRBJ1-4, with TRBD1 matching over 10 bases. Germline lookup yields CDR1 SGHTA and CDR2 FQGNSA. This CDR3 is built from 15 residues. The V gene end was trimmed by 6 bases and the J gene end by 8 bases; junction bases not matched to a gene: 9. Here the CDR3 DNA reads TGTGCCAGCAGTCGACAGACAGGGGGCGGAGAAAAACTGTTTTTT. Translated: CASSRQTGGGEKLFF.

This clonotype was observed at least ten times. The rearrangement joins TRBV2 to TRBJ2-1, with D possibly being TRBD2 (5 bases). This CDR3 comprises 13 residues. The germline V gene has CDR1 SNHLY and CDR2 FYNNEI. Trimming stripped 6 bases from V and 7 bases from J, with 13 bases between. CDR3 region: CASRPGLANEQFF. The CDR3 nucleotides are TGTGCCAGCAGGCCTGGGTTAGCGAATGAGCAGTTCTTC.

Comments on this clonotype: This clone may be a read error of a much larger clone one base away. The chain is built from TRBV12-3 or TRBV12-4 and TRBJ2-3; 11 bases agree with TRBD2. V lost 4 bases to trimming and J lost 2 bases; unmatched junction nucleotides: 5. The CDR3 length is 16 residues. The CDR3 protein is CASSSGLAGLTDTQYF. The CDR3 DNA follows: TGTGCCAGCAGTTCAGGACTAGCGGGTCTCACAGATACGCAGTATTTT.

The V call is TRBV20-1, the J call TRBJ1-4; unclear D gene. This CDR3 has 11 amino acids. Germline V gives CDR1 DFQATT, CDR2 SNEGSKA (reference sequence). CDR3 nucleotides: TGCAGCGGCCACTTTAATGAAAAACTGTTTTTT. Amino acid sequence: CSGHFNEKLFF.